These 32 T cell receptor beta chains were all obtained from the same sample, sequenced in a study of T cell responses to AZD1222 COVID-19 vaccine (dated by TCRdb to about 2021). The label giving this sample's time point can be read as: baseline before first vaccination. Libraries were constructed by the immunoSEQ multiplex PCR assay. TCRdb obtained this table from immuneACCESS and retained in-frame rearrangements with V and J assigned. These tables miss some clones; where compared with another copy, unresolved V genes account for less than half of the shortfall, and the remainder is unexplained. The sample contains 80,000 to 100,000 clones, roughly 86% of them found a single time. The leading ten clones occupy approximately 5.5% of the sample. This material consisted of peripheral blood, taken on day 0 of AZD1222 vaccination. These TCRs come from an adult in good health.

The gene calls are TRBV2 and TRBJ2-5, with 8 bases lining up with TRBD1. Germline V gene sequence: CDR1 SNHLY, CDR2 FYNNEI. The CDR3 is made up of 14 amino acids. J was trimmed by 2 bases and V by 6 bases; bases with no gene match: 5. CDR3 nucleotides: TGTGCCAGCAGGGCAGGGGGCGGGCAAGAGACCCAGTACTTC. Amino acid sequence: CASRAGGGQETQYF.

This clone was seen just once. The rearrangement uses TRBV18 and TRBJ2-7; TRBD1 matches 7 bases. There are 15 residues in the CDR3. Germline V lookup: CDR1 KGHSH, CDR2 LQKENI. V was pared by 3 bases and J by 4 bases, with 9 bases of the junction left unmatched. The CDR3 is CASSPAKGGEYEQYF. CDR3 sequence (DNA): TGTGCCAGCTCACCTGCGAAAGGGGGCGAGTACGAGCAGTACTTC.

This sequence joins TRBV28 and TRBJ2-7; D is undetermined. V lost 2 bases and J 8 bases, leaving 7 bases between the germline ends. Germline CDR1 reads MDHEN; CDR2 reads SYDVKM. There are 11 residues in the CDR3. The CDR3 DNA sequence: TGTGCCAGCAGTTTAGGGTCTAAGCAGTACTTC. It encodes CASSLGSKQYF.

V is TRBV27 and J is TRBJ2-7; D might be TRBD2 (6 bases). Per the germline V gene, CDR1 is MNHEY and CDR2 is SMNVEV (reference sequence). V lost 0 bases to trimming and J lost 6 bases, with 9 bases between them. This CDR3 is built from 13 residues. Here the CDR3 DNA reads TGTGCCAGCAGTTTATCATTGCGGGGCGAGCAGTACTTC. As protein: CASSLSLRGEQYF.

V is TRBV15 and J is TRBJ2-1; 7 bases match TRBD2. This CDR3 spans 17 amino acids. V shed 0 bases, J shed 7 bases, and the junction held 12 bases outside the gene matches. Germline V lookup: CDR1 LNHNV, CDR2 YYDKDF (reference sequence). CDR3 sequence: CATSRDTGLTFGNEQFF. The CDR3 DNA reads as TGTGCCACCAGCAGAGATACGGGACTAACTTTTGGAAATGAGCAGTTCTTC.

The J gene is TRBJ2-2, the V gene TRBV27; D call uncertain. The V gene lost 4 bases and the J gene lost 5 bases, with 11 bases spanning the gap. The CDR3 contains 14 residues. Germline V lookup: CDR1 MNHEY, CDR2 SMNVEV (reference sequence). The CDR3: CASSSDFRTGELFF. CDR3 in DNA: TGTGCCAGCAGTTCAGACTTTCGGACCGGGGAGCTGTTTTTT.

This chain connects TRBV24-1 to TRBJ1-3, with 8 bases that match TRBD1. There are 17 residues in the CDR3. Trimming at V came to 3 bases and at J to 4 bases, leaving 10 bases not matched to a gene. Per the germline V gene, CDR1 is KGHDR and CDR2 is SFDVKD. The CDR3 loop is CATSDPSWGDRGNTIYF. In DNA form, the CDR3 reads TGTGCCACCAGTGATCCCAGCTGGGGGGACAGGGGAAACACCATATATTTT.

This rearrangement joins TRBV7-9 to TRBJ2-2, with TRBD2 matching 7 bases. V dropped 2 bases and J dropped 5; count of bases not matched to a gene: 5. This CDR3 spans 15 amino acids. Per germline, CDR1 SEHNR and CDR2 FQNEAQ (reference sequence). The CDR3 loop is CASSLPVGGTGELFF. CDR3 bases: TGTGCCAGCAGCTTACCTGTGGGAGGGACCGGGGAGCTGTTTTTT.

In nucleotides, the CDR3 is TGCGCCAGCAGCTTGACAGGGAGACTGGATGGCTACACCTTC. It yields the protein CASSLTGRLDGYTF. This sequence joins TRBV5-1 and TRBJ1-2, with D tentatively TRBD1 (6 bases). The CDR3 has 14 amino acids. Germline loops: CDR1 SGHRS, CDR2 YFSETQ. Trimming took 1 base from V and 6 from J, leaving 13 bases between them.

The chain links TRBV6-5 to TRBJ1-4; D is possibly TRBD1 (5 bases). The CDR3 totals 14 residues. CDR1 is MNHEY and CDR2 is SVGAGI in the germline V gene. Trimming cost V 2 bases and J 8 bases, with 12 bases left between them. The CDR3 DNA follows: TGTGCCAGCAGTTACGGGGGGTCGGAGGAAAAACTGTTTTTT. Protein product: CASSYGGSEEKLFF.

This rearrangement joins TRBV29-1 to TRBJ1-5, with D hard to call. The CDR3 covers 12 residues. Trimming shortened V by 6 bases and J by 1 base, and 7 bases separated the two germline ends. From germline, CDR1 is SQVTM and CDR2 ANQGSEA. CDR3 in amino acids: CSVGNSNQPQHF. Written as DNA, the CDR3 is TGCAGCGTCGGAAACAGCAATCAGCCCCAGCATTTT.

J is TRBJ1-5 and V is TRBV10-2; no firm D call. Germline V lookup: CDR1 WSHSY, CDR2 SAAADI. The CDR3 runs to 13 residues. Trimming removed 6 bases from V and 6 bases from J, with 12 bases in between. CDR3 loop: CASSKGLGQPQHF. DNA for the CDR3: TGCGCCAGCAGCAAAGGTCTGGGTCAGCCCCAGCATTTT.

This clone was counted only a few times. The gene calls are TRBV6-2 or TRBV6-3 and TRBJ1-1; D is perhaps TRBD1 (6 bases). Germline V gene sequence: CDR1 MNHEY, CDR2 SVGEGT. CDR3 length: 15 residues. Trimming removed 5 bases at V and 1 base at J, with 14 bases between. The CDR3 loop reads CASSRQASPNTEAFF. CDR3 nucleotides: TGTGCCAGCAGTAGACAGGCGTCCCCGAACACTGAAGCTTTCTTT.

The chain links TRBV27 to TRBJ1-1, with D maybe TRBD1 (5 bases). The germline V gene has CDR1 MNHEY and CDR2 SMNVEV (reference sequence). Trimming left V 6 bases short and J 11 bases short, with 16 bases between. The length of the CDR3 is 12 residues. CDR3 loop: CASSLTGGSAFF. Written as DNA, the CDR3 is TGTGCCAGCAGCCTTACTGGGGGGAGCGCTTTCTTT.

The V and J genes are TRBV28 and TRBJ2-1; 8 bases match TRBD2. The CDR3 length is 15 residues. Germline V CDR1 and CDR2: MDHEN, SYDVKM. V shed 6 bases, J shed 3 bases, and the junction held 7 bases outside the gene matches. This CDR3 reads CASREPAGVYNEQFF. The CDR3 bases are TGTGCCAGCAGGGAGCCAGCGGGGGTCTACAATGAGCAGTTCTTC. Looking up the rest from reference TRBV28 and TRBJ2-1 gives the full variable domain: DVKVTQSSRYLVKRTGEKVFLECVQDMDHENMFWYRQDPGLGLRLIYFSYDVKMKEKGDIPEGYSVSREKKERFSLILESASTNQTSMYLCASREPAGVYNEQFFGPGTRLTVL.

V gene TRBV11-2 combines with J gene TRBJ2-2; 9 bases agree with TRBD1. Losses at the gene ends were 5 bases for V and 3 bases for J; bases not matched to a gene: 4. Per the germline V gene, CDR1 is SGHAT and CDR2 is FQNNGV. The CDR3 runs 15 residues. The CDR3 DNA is TGTGCCAGCAGCCAGACAGGGGGGTACACCGGGGAGCTGTTTTTT. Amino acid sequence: CASSQTGGYTGELFF.

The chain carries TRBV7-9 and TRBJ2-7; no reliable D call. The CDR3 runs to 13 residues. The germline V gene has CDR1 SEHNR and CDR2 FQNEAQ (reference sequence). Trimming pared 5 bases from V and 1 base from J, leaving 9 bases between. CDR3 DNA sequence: TGTGCCAGCAGCCGAGGACCGTCCTACGAGCAGTACTTC. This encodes CASSRGPSYEQYF.

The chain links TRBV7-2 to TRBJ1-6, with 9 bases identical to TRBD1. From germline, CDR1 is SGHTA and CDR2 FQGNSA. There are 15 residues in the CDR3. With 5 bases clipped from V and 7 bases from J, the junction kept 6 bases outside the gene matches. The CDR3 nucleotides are TGTGCCAGCAGCCAGGGGACAGGGCGGAATTCACCCCTCCACTTT. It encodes CASSQGTGRNSPLHF.

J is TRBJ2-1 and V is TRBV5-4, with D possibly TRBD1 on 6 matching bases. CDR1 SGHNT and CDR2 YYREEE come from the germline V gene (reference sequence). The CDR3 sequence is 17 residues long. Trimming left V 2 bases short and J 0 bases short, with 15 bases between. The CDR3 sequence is CASSFRAGASSYNEQFF. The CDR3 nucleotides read TGTGCCAGCAGCTTCAGGGCAGGGGCTAGCTCCTACAATGAGCAGTTCTTC.

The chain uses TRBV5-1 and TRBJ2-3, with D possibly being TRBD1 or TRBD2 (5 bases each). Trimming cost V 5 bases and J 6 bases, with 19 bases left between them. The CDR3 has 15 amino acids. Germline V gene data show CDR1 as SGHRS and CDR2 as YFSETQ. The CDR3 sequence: CASRPTSLRGDTQYF. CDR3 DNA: TGCGCCAGCAGACCAACTAGTCTCCGGGGCGATACGCAGTATTTT.

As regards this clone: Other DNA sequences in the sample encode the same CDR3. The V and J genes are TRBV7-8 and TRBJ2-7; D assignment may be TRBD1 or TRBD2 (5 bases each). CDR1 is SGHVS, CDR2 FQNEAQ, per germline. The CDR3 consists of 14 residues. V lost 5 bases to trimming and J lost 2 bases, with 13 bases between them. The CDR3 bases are TGTGCCAGCAGCCCCCGGGACGGGGCCTACGAGCAGTACTTC. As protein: CASSPRDGAYEQYF.

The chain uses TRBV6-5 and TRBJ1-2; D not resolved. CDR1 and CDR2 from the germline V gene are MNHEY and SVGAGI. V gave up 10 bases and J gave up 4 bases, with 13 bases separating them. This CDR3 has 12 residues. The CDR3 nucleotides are TGTGCCACCGAATCGACGGGCTATGGCTACACCTTC. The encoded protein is CATESTGYGYTF.

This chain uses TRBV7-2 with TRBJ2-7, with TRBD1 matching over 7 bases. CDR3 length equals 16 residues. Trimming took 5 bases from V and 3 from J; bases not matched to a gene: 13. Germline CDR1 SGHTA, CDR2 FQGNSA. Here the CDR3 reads CASSQSSGTAIYEQYF. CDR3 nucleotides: TGTGCCAGCAGCCAAAGCTCCGGGACAGCTATCTACGAGCAGTACTTC.

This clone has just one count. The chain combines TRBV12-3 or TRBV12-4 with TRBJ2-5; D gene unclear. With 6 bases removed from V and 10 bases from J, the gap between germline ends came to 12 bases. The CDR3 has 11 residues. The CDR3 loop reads CASSKLEVQYF. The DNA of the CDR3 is TGTGCCAGCAGCAAGCTAGAGGTCCAGTACTTC.

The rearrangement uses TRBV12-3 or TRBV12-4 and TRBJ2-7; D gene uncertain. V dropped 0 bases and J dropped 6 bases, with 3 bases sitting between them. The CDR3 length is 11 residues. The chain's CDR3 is CASSLAREQYF. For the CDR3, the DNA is TGTGCCAGCAGTTTAGCGCGCGAGCAGTACTTC.

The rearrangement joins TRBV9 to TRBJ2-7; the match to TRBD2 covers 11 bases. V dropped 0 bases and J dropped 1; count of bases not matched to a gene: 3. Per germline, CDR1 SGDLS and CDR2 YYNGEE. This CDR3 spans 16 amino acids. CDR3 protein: CASSVEGTSGSYEQYF. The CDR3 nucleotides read TGTGCCAGCAGCGTAGAAGGGACTAGCGGTTCCTACGAGCAGTACTTC.

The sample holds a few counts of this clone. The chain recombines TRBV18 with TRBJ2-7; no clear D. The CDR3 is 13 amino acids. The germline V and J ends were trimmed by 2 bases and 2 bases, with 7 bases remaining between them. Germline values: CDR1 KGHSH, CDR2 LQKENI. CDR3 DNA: TGTGCCAGCTCACCAGACCCAGCCTACGAGCAGTACTTC. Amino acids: CASSPDPAYEQYF.

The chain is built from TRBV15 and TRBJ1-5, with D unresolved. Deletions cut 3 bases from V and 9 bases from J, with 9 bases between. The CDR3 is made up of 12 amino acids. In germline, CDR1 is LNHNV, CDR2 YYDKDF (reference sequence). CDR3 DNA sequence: TGTGCCACCAGCAGGGGCGCTACGCCCCAGCATTTT. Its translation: CATSRGATPQHF.

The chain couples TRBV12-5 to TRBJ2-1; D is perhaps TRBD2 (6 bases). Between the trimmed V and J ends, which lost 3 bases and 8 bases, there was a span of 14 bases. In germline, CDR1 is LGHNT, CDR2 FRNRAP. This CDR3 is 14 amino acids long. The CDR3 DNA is TGTGCTAGTGGTTTTGACGGGAGCGGGCATGAGCAGTTCTTC. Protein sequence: CASGFDGSGHEQFF.

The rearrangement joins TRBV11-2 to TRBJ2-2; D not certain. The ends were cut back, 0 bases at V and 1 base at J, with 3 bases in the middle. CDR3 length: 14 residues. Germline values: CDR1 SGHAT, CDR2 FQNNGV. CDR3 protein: CASSLDLNTGELFF. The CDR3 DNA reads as TGTGCCAGCAGCTTAGATTTGAACACCGGGGAGCTGTTTTTT.

The CDR3 is CASRTAFRGGNTGELFF. The CDR3 bases are TGTGCCAGCAGGACAGCTTTCCGGGGAGGGAACACCGGGGAGCTGTTTTTT. The chain is built from TRBV11-2 and TRBJ2-2; D perhaps matches TRBD2 (6 bases). This CDR3 has 17 amino acids. Trimming pared 6 bases from V and 1 base from J, leaving 18 bases between. Germline V gene lookup returns CDR1 SGHAT and CDR2 FQNNGV.

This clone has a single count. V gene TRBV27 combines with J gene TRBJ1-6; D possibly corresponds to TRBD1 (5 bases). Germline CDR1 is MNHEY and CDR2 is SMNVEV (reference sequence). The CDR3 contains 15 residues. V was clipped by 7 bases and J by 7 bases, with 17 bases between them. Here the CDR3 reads CASNPQGRKNSPLHF. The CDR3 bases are TGTGCCAGCAACCCCCAGGGAAGGAAAAATTCACCCCTCCACTTT.